This TCR beta chain was sequenced in a study of OX40 agonist ivuxolimab in advanced cancers. General observations from the study: Some nonresponders also had low normalized T-cell clonal expansion.

The method was immunoSEQ multiplex PCR; TCRdb's version includes in-frame clones alone and lacks a portion of them. This sample has about 83,000 clones, with approximately 83% found just once. In its sample, this clone was seen once. Its specificity is not known. The sample in question was CD4+ or CD8+ T cells sorted from blood, obtained in a trial of the OX40 agonist ivuxolimab. This sequence was found in an adult with an advanced solid tumor such as melanoma, head and neck, liver or kidney cancer.

CDR3 sequence: CAWSLGTGGHSDTQYF. The CDR3 bases are TGTGCCTGGTCCCTAGGGACAGGGGGTCATTCAGATACGCAGTATTTT. The chain couples TRBV30 to TRBJ2-3, with 11 bases fitting TRBD1. Trimming at V came to 5 bases and at J to 4 bases, leaving 11 bases not matched to a gene. The germline CDR1 and CDR2 sequences are GTSNPN and SVGIG (reference sequence). The CDR3 has 16 amino acids.